These 5 T cell receptor beta chains share one sample of origin, sequenced in a study of naive and memory T cell subsets. The beta constant-region primer was an equimolar mix of two oligonucleotides covering TRBC1 and TRBC2. Each CDR3 protein gets one entry after TCRdb re-called the UMI-ligation and nested PCR reads with MiXCR. The sample lists under 150,000 distinct CDR3 sequences, over 15% seen once, with around 0.14% in the top ten. Sequencing was performed on naive CD4+ T cells from blood. Receptors originate from a human donor in good health.

The V call is TRBV21-1, the J call TRBJ1-5. TRBV21-1 is classified as a pseudogene. The CDR3 totals 22 residues. CDR3 sequence: CASSKPFVRNSRELGSNQPQHF. The CDR3, as DNA: TGTGCCAGCAGCAAGCCATTTGTTAGGAACTCTAGGGAATTGGGGAGCAATCAGCCCCAGCATTTT.

This clonotype was seen a handful of times. V and J are TRBV18 and TRBJ2-7; TRBD1 or TRBD2 may be the D gene (5 bases each). V shed 3 bases and J shed 2 bases, with 14 bases lying between them. CDR1 and CDR2 from the germline V gene are KGHSH and LQKENI. The CDR3 covers 15 residues. The CDR3 coding sequence is TGTGCCAGCTCACCCTGGGACGGGGCGGCCTACGAGCAGTACTTC. It encodes CASSPWDGAAYEQYF.

This clonotype has a handful of counts. The gene calls are TRBV29-1 and TRBJ1-1; TRBD1 matches 12 bases. The trim removed 7 bases at V and 4 bases at J, leaving 10 bases unmatched. In germline, CDR1 is SQVTM, CDR2 ANQGSEA. CDR3 length equals 15 residues. The CDR3 is CSAAGTGGSGTEAFF. The CDR3 DNA reads TGCAGCGCCGCCGGGACAGGGGGCTCGGGCACTGAAGCTTTCTTT. Full variable domain (missing parts from reference TRBV29-1 and TRBJ1-1): SAVISQKPSRDICQRGTSLTIQCQVDSQVTMMFWYRQQPGQSLTLIATANQGSEATYESGFVIDKFPISRPNLTFSTLTVSNMSPEDSSIYLCSAAGTGGSGTEAFFGQGTRLTVV.

This clonotype has just a few counts. The J gene is TRBJ1-5, the V gene TRBV6-5; TRBD1 matches 10 bases. The CDR3 sequence is 16 residues long. The J segment lost 3 bases and the V segment lost 0 bases, leaving 2 bases of the junction unmatched. The V gene's germline CDR1 is MNHEY and CDR2 SVGAGI. The DNA of the CDR3 is TGTGCCAGCAGTTACTCCGGGACAGGGGTCAATCAGCCCCAGCATTTT. This sequence encodes CASSYSGTGVNQPQHF.

J is TRBJ1-2 and V is TRBV4-2; tentatively, D is TRBD1 (6 bases). CDR3 length: 15 residues. Trimming took 0 bases from V and 10 from J, leaving 18 bases between them. Germline lookup yields CDR1 LGHNA and CDR2 YNFKEQ. The CDR3 region is CASSQDWGRGDTYTF. The CDR3 DNA reads TGTGCCAGCAGCCAAGATTGGGGGCGCGGAGACACCTACACCTTC.